This record covers a single TCR beta chain. Germline V gene sequence: CDR1 MNHNS, CDR2 SASEGT. The CDR3 sequence is 11 residues long. V was shortened by 11 bases and J by 2 bases, with 9 bases between the two germline ends. These data come from a study of blood T cells in healthy people across ages. For the second PCR, which ran for 7 to 11 cycles, a sample-barcoded 5' primer and a J-beta primer mix were used. TCRdb used MiXCR to reprocess the 5' RACE reads, holding one entry per CDR3 protein. The sample yields around 1,500,000 distinct CDR3 sequences, 42% seen once. The V gene is TRBV6-1, the J gene TRBJ1-2; perhaps TRBD1 as D (5 bases). Sequencing was performed on blood. The source is a woman aged 18-29 years in good health. This chain's CDR3 is CAAAGNYGYTF. The CDR3 region has the DNA TGTGCCGCCGCAGGGAACTATGGCTACACCTTC.